One sample yielded the 23 T cell receptor beta chains listed below, sequenced in a study of T cells in Graves' hyperthyroidism and ophthalmopathy. Amplification yielded TCR beta CDR3 regions, with RNA transcripts as the source. When the TCR CDR3 underwent first-round RT-PCR, the HTBI primer set was used. Via MiXCR, TCRdb re-called the multiplex PCR reads, giving one row per CDR3 protein. The data contain some 560,000 distinct CDR3 sequences, around 14% of them singletons. The sample was blood. The receptors shown here come from a young woman with Graves' hyperthyroidism.

There are many counts of this clonotype. The chain combines TRBV28 with TRBJ1-2; D gene ambiguous. CDR3 length equals 13 residues. Deletions cut 2 bases from V and 8 bases from J, with 12 bases between. Germline V gene sequence: CDR1 MDHEN, CDR2 SYDVKM. The CDR3 loop is CASSLRGVEGYTF. CDR3 coding DNA: TGTGCCAGCAGTTTACGGGGAGTTGAGGGCTACACCTTC.

On this clonotype itself: A read error is possible here, since a much larger clone lies one base away. The V gene is TRBV7-9, the J gene TRBJ2-1; D possibly corresponds to TRBD2 (5 bases). This CDR3 region has 14 residues. Germline loops: CDR1 SEHNR, CDR2 FQNEAQ (reference sequence). In DNA, the CDR3 is TGTGCCAGCAGCCCCACTAGGTCCGACAATGAGCGGTTCTTC. It is translated as CASSPTRSDNERFF.

The CDR3: CASSLVSLAGVREQFF. CDR3 nucleotides: TGTGCCAGCAGTTTAGTCAGTCTAGCGGGAGTAAGGGAGCAGTTCTTC. The rearrangement joins TRBV12-3 or TRBV12-4 to TRBJ2-1; 10 bases map to TRBD2. After removal of 1 base from V and 10 bases from J, the junction contained 10 bases not matched to a gene. This CDR3 region has 16 residues.

This clonotype was counted a single time. An end of the junction does not agree with germline; a read error may underlie this. The genes are TRBV3-1 and TRBJ2-7; 12 positions match TRBD2. Germline V gene data show CDR1 as LGHDT and CDR2 as YNNKEL (reference sequence). The CDR3 covers 15 residues. The CDR3 sequence: CASGQALAGGPEQYF. The DNA of the CDR3 is TGTGCCAGCGGCCAAGCACTAGCGGGAGGACCCGAGCAGTACTTC.

The genes are TRBV30 and TRBJ2-3, with 11 bases fitting TRBD1. V was clipped by 8 bases and J by 0 bases; unmatched bases: 7. The CDR3 totals 15 residues. Germline V gives CDR1 GTSNPN, CDR2 SVGIG (reference sequence). The CDR3 DNA is TGTGCCATGAGGGACAGGGGGGGCAGCACAGATACGCAGTATTTT. Its translation is CAMRDRGGSTDTQYF.

This clonotype was counted many times. The chain couples TRBV27 to TRBJ1-5; D is undetermined. V lost 0 bases, J lost 1 base, and 7 bases lay in between. The CDR3 length is 15 residues. Germline V gene sequence: CDR1 MNHEY, CDR2 SMNVEV (reference sequence). As DNA, the CDR3 is TGTGCCAGCAGTTTATCCAGTGGGAGCAATCAGCCCCAGCATTTT. Its translation is CASSLSSGSNQPQHF.

Here the CDR3 reads CASSFLADGNQPQHF. The CDR3 coding sequence is TGTGCCAGCAGCTTCCTTGCAGATGGAAATCAGCCCCAGCATTTT. This rearrangement joins TRBV7-6 to TRBJ1-5; no firm D call. V shed 3 bases and J shed 4 bases, with 13 bases lying between them. The length of the CDR3 is 15 residues. Looked up from germline, CDR1 is SGHVS and CDR2 is FNYEAQ.

V gene TRBV3-1 combines with J gene TRBJ2-1; 12 bases are shared with TRBD2. This CDR3 has 17 residues. Germline V gene lookup returns CDR1 LGHDT and CDR2 YNNKEL (reference sequence). Trimming took 8 bases from V and 6 from J; bases not matched to a gene: 14. The CDR3 nucleotides read TGTGCCAGCCGACAAACTAGCGGGAGGCCCTCGACCAATGAGCAGTTCTTC. Protein: CASRQTSGRPSTNEQFF.

At least ten counts were recorded for this clonotype. The chain has TRBV7-6 and TRBJ2-1, with D possibly called TRBD1 or TRBD2 (5 bases each). Germline V gene lookup returns CDR1 SGHVS and CDR2 FNYEAQ. The CDR3 has 15 amino acids. V was trimmed by 2 bases and J by 7 bases, leaving 15 bases between them. In nucleotides, the CDR3 is TGTGCCAGCAGCTTATTTCACAGTTGGGGGAATGAGCAGTTCTTC. Translating gives CASSLFHSWGNEQFF. The full variable domain, rest sourced from reference TRBV7-6 and TRBJ2-1, is GAGVSQSPRYKVTKRGQDVALRCDPISGHVSLYWYRQALGQGPEFLTYFNYEAQQDKSGLPNDRFSAERPEGSISTLTIQRTEQRDSAMYRCASSLFHSWGNEQFFGPGTRLTVL.

The chain has TRBV27 and TRBJ1-5, with TRBD1 matching over 9 bases. The germline CDR1 and CDR2 sequences are MNHEY and SMNVEV (reference sequence). The CDR3 consists of 16 residues. Unmatched junction bases numbered 4, after V lost 3 bases and J lost 1 base. The CDR3 sequence is CASSLPGQGSNQPQHF. CDR3 sequence (DNA): TGTGCCAGCAGTTTGCCGGGACAGGGAAGCAATCAGCCCCAGCATTTT.

This clonotype was seen a handful of times. The rearrangement uses TRBV28 and TRBJ2-2, with TRBD2 matching over 10 bases. V dropped 2 bases and J dropped 1; count of bases not matched to a gene: 1. The CDR3 covers 16 residues. The germline V gene has CDR1 MDHEN and CDR2 SYDVKM. CDR3 protein: CASSLLAGVNTGELFF. CDR3 bases: TGTGCCAGCAGTTTACTAGCGGGAGTGAACACCGGGGAGCTGTTTTTT. The entire variable domain, with the rest obtained from reference TRBV28 and TRBJ2-2, is as follows: DVKVTQSSRYLVKRTGEKVFLECVQDMDHENMFWYRQDPGLGLRLIYFSYDVKMKEKGDIPEGYSVSREKKERFSLILESASTNQTSMYLCASSLLAGVNTGELFFGEGSRLTVL.

There are many counts of this clonotype. The genes are TRBV27 and TRBJ2-7, with 16 nucleotides matching TRBD2. The CDR3 is 18 residues long. Germline V gene sequence: CDR1 MNHEY, CDR2 SMNVEV (reference sequence). After removal of 5 bases from V and 6 bases from J, the junction contained 13 bases not matched to a gene. CDR3: CASSLGTSGRAIPLEQYF. In nucleotides, the CDR3 is TGTGCCAGCAGTCTGGGGACTAGCGGGAGGGCCATTCCCCTCGAGCAGTACTTC.

The V and J genes are TRBV6-1 and TRBJ2-6; tentatively, D is TRBD2 (6 bases). Trimming took 7 bases from V and 0 from J, leaving 13 bases between them. This CDR3 spans 16 amino acids. CDR1 MNHNS and CDR2 SASEGT come from the germline V gene. The CDR3 nucleotides are TGTGCCAGCATTACGGGGGTGGGCTCTGGGGCCAACGTCCTGACTTTC. It encodes CASITGVGSGANVLTF.

This clonotype was recorded many times. V is TRBV6-2 or TRBV6-3 and J is TRBJ2-7; TRBD2 matches 8 bases. Germline V CDR1 and CDR2: MNHEY, SVGEGT. This CDR3 region has 15 residues. V gave up 3 bases and J gave up 2 bases; unmatched junction bases: 6. The CDR3 DNA reads as TGTGCCAGCAGTTATGGGCGGGAGGCCCCCTACGAGCAGTACTTC. It specifies CASSYGREAPYEQYF.

The chain joins TRBV11-2 to TRBJ2-2, with D perhaps matching TRBD1 (5 bases). V dropped 0 bases and J dropped 6 bases, with 14 bases sitting between them. The CDR3 contains 16 residues. The V gene's germline CDR1 is SGHAT and CDR2 FQNNGV. The DNA of the CDR3 is TGTGCCAGCAGCTTAGACCGTCTCCAAGGGGCCGGGGAGCTGTTTTTT. Residues: CASSLDRLQGAGELFF.

To note about this clonotype: A much larger clone differs from this one at a single base, so this may be a read error. This CDR3 fails to terminate in the conserved phenylalanine or tryptophan, so it likely reflects a read error. The gene calls are TRBV3-1 and TRBJ2-7; 8 nucleotides match TRBD1. V lost 0 bases to trimming and J lost 8 bases; unmatched junction nucleotides: 9. The CDR3 is made up of 15 amino acids. Germline CDR1 and CDR2: LGHDT and YNNKEL (reference sequence). CDR3 region: CASSQEGTGFTQQYL. Here the CDR3 DNA reads TGTGCCAGCAGCCAAGAGGGGACAGGTTTTACGCAGCAGTACCTC.

This clonotype was detected ten times or more. This sequence joins TRBV7-2 and TRBJ2-2, with D unresolved. There are 13 residues in the CDR3. Trimming shortened V by 6 bases and J by 5 bases, and 10 bases separated the two germline ends. Germline values: CDR1 SGHTA, CDR2 FQGNSA. The CDR3 sequence is CASRPRQTGELFF. CDR3 nucleotide sequence: TGTGCCAGCAGACCACGGCAAACCGGGGAGCTGTTTTTT.

This clonotype was seen at least ten times. V and J are TRBV30 and TRBJ1-2, with D perhaps matching TRBD1 (6 bases). Germline V lookup: CDR1 GTSNPN, CDR2 SVGIG (reference sequence). The CDR3 sequence is 11 residues long. Deletions cut 6 bases from V and 6 bases from J, with 11 bases between. The CDR3 DNA sequence: TGTGCCTGCTTTGGGGGCCATGGCTACACCTTC. Its protein is CACFGGHGYTF.

This clonotype was counted ten times or more. This rearrangement joins TRBV7-9 to TRBJ1-1; 9 bases map to TRBD1. CDR1 and CDR2 from the germline V gene are SEHNR and FQNEAQ (reference sequence). Germline trimming cut 4 bases from V and 6 bases from J; bases unmatched to any gene: 6. The CDR3 runs to 14 residues. CDR3 sequence: CASSWGQGRAEAFF. In nucleotides, the CDR3 is TGTGCCAGCAGCTGGGGACAGGGTCGCGCTGAAGCTTTCTTT.

The chain uses TRBV5-4 and TRBJ2-7; 12 nucleotides align to TRBD2. This CDR3 region has 15 residues. Germline-derived CDR1 and CDR2 are SGHNT and YYREEE (reference sequence). Trimming at V came to 4 bases and at J to 5 bases, leaving 7 bases not matched to a gene. The CDR3 sequence is CASSRRLAGDNEQYF. CDR3 bases: TGTGCCAGCAGCAGAAGACTAGCGGGAGACAACGAGCAGTACTTC.

The chain employs TRBV2 and TRBJ2-2, with 16 bases lining up with TRBD2. The V gene's germline CDR1 is SNHLY and CDR2 FYNNEI. The CDR3 spans 18 residues. The V and J ends lost 6 bases and 6 bases, in that order; junction bases with no gene match: 10. The CDR3 sequence is CASRKGLAGGRSAGELFF. CDR3 coding DNA: TGTGCCAGCAGAAAGGGACTAGCGGGGGGGCGATCTGCCGGGGAGCTGTTTTTT.

This clonotype was seen many times. The CDR3 DNA is TGTGCCAGCAAGGGACAGGGTGAAGATACGCAGTATTTT. It yields the protein CASKGQGEDTQYF. The rearrangement joins TRBV2 to TRBJ2-3; 9 bases are a match to TRBD1. The CDR3 is 13 residues long. V lost 7 bases, J lost 5 bases, and 4 bases stayed unmatched. Germline CDR1 SNHLY, CDR2 FYNNEI.

This clonotype was seen more than once but under ten times. The rearrangement joins TRBV9 to TRBJ2-7, with D hard to call. Trimming took 0 bases from V and 3 from J, leaving 7 bases between them. The CDR3 runs 13 residues. Germline-derived CDR1 and CDR2 are SGDLS and YYNGEE. The CDR3 loop is CASSVELNYEQYF. The CDR3 DNA reads as TGTGCCAGCAGCGTAGAACTAAACTACGAGCAGTACTTC.